The T cell receptor beta chain described here comes from a study of patients and donors after allogeneic stem cell transplantation. The CDR3 sequence is 15 residues long. Trimming took off 8 bases at V and 2 bases at J, with 16 bases between the two ends. Germline CDR1 LNHNV, CDR2 YYDKDF (reference sequence). Each CDR3 protein is one row after TCRdb ran MiXCR on the RT-PCR reads. Here the sample spans about 960,000 distinct CDR3 sequences, around 17% being singletons. The rearrangement joins TRBV15 to TRBJ2-1; tentative D call: TRBD2 (6 bases). This clonotype originated in a human donor who was either an allogeneic HSCT recipient or a stem cell or donor lymphocyte infusion donor (not recorded which). It is not recorded whose cells these are; they may come from a transplant donor. Sample: blood, either unsorted or a sorted T cell fraction (not recorded which). CDR3 sequence: CATQARDWTYNEQFF. The CDR3 region has the DNA TGTGCCACCCAAGCTCGGGACTGGACCTACAATGAGCAGTTCTTC.